The sequence of this TCR beta chain was determined in a study of graft-versus-host responses after intestinal transplantation. Looking at the study overall: Multivisceral, liver-intestinal, or isolated intestinal grafts were transplanted into recipients. General observations from the study: Recipient bone marrow held GvH clones, some seen earlier in ileum or blood.

This clone has just one count. Antigen: not known. This table comes from immunoSEQ multiplex PCR, and its TCRdb copy is limited to in-frame clones, with some not included. Counted here are 43,000 or so clones, approximately 94% occurring once; the ten biggest clones make up roughly 1.5%. Germline CDR1 and CDR2: SGHRS and YFSETQ. The CDR3 sequence is 14 residues long. The V end was cut by 4 bases, the J end by 5 bases, with 12 bases between. The TCR sequence derives from a human patient who received an intestinal transplant, so some T cells may come from the graft donor. The chain joins TRBV5-1 to TRBJ1-4, with a weak D call TRBD1 (6 bases). Sequenced material: PBMCs, taken about 350 days after intestinal transplant. CDR3: CASSGGRENEKLFF. Written as DNA, the CDR3 is TGCGCCAGCAGCGGGGGCAGGGAAAATGAAAAACTGTTTTTT.